These 7 T cell receptor beta chains were all obtained from the same sample, sequenced in a study of blood T cell repertoires in COVID-19. This table comes from immunoSEQ multiplex PCR, and its TCRdb copy is limited to in-frame clones, with some not included. The sample yields roughly 100,000 clones, roughly nine tenths seen once. The sequenced sample consisted of peripheral blood. The receptors derive from a man in his fifties or sixties with active COVID-19.

Turning to this clone: At one end, the junction sequence differs from germline, possibly due to a read error. This chain joins TRBV11-1 and TRBJ2-7; 10 bases are shared with TRBD1. The CDR3 spans 13 residues. Germline lookup yields CDR1 SGHAT and CDR2 FQDESV (reference sequence). CDR3 loop: CASSLGDRGLPRF. CDR3 nucleotides: TGTGCCAGCAGCTTAGGGGACAGGGGCCTCCCTCGCTTC.

The chain combines TRBV23-1 with TRBJ2-3; D is possibly TRBD2 (6 bases). TRBV23-1 is flagged as an ORF with uncertain function. Trimming cost V 6 bases and J 5 bases, with 18 bases left between them. The CDR3 runs 15 residues. CDR3 DNA sequence: TGCGCCAGCAGCCAACGGGAAGCTAGCGTAGATACGCAGTATTTT. This encodes CASSQREASVDTQYF.

This chain joins TRBV6-4 and TRBJ1-6; D may be TRBD1 (5 bases). Germline CDR1 reads MRHNA; CDR2 reads SNTAGT. The CDR3 runs 13 residues. V lost 3 bases, J lost 10 bases, and 10 bases lay in between. For the CDR3, the DNA is TGTGCCAGCAGTGAAGGACGGGGGTCACCCCTCCACTTT. Translation: CASSEGRGSPLHF.

The chain is built from TRBV7-2 and TRBJ1-2, with D possibly being TRBD1 (5 bases). The germline V gene has CDR1 SGHTA and CDR2 FQGNSA. Trimming cost V 4 bases and J 2 bases, with 11 bases left between them. This CDR3 contains 14 residues. The CDR3 DNA reads TGTGCCAGCAGCTCCGGGGGGGGGAACTATGGCTACACCTTC. Protein sequence: CASSSGGGNYGYTF.

This rearrangement joins TRBV30 to TRBJ1-2, with D tentatively TRBD1 (5 bases). V lost 4 bases and J 4 bases, leaving 13 bases between the germline ends. CDR1 GTSNPN and CDR2 SVGIG come from the germline V gene (reference sequence). This CDR3 is 13 amino acids long. The chain's CDR3 is CAWKGLGLYGYTF. The DNA of the CDR3 is TGTGCCTGGAAGGGCTTGGGGCTCTATGGCTACACCTTC.

This clone was detected only a few times. V usage is TRBV5-6 and J usage is TRBJ1-6; the D gene is possibly TRBD1 (6 bases). The CDR3 length is 14 residues. CDR1 SGHDT and CDR2 YYEEEE come from the germline V gene. Trimming took 1 base from V and 6 from J, leaving 8 bases between them. The CDR3: CASSLLGANSPLHF. The CDR3 coding sequence is TGTGCCAGCAGCTTGCTGGGGGCTAATTCACCCCTCCACTTT.

V is TRBV6-1 and J is TRBJ2-2; D possibly corresponds to TRBD2 (6 bases). This CDR3 region has 17 residues. V was cut by 1 base and J by 7 bases, with 19 bases left in between. Germline assignment: CDR1 MNHNS and CDR2 SASEGT. The CDR3 sequence: CASSEGAGFNFGGELFF. CDR3 nucleotides: TGTGCCAGCAGTGAAGGGGCGGGGTTCAATTTTGGCGGGGAGCTGTTTTTT.